This T cell receptor (beta chain) was obtained from a study of radiotherapy plus CTLA-4 blockade in lung cancer. Whole-study findings and limits: Radiotherapy with ipilimumab was followed by blood expansion of tumor-derived clones.

The protocol was immunoSEQ multiplex PCR, while the TCRdb copy is restricted to in-frame clones and leaves out a portion. The sample has about 100,000 clones, around 82% seen once; the top ten hold around 0.78%. Trimming took 2 bases from V and 6 from J, leaving 5 bases between them. The CDR3 contains 12 residues. Germline V gene lookup returns CDR1 MNHEY and CDR2 SMNVEV (reference sequence). This clone has a handful of counts. The target antigen is unknown. This chain links TRBV27 with TRBJ1-5; D remains ambiguous. The TCR originated in a human donor with non-small cell lung cancer who had stable disease on radiotherapy plus ipilimumab. The input for sequencing was peripheral blood, taken from a patient treated with radiotherapy plus ipilimumab. DNA for the CDR3: TGTGCCAGCAGTTTACTGGGTCAGCCCCAGCATTTT. Translated, it gives CASSLLGQPQHF.